A single sample is the source of the 26 T cell receptor beta chains below, sequenced in a study of T cell responses to AZD1222 COVID-19 vaccine. Method: immunoSEQ multiplex PCR; TCRdb's copy keeps in-frame clones and lacks some. The profile shows under 200,000 clones, roughly 94% of them singletons. Sequenced here: peripheral blood, sampled on day 0 of AZD1222 vaccination. These receptors were collected from an adult in good health.

The chain recombines TRBV5-4 with TRBJ2-7; perhaps TRBD1 as D (8 bases). Germline V lookup: CDR1 SGHNT, CDR2 YYREEE (reference sequence). CDR3 length: 15 residues. Trimming pared 1 base from V and 2 bases from J, leaving 13 bases between. CDR3 in DNA: TGTGCCAGCAGCTTGACAGGGGGAGGGACCTACGAGCAGTACTTC. Translated, it gives CASSLTGGGTYEQYF.

The rearrangement links TRBV6-5 to TRBJ2-4; D possibly matches TRBD1 or TRBD2 (6 bases each). Trimming shortened V by 3 bases and J by 3 bases, and 9 bases separated the two germline ends. This CDR3 spans 14 amino acids. Germline V lookup: CDR1 MNHEY, CDR2 SVGAGI. Here the CDR3 DNA reads TGTGCCAGCAGTTATGGAGGGGGCAAAAACATTCAGTACTTC. Its translation: CASSYGGGKNIQYF.

The V call is TRBV5-1, the J call TRBJ2-7, with D maybe TRBD2 (6 bases). Germline-derived CDR1 and CDR2 are SGHRS and YFSETQ. V lost 3 bases to trimming and J lost 0 bases, with 13 bases between them. The CDR3 runs to 15 residues. CDR3 DNA: TGCGCCAGCAGCTCCTTCGCGGGGACCTCCTACGAGCAGTACTTC. Its protein is CASSSFAGTSYEQYF.

CDR3 DNA: TGTGCCAGCAGTTACTCCCAGTACAATGAGCAGTTCTTC. Its protein product is CASSYSQYNEQFF. This chain links TRBV6-5 with TRBJ2-1; D call uncertain. There are 13 residues in the CDR3. Germline CDR1 reads MNHEY; CDR2 reads SVGAGI. Trimming removed 0 bases at V and 4 bases at J, with 4 bases between.

The chain couples TRBV13 to TRBJ2-2; D is undetermined. The CDR3 runs 12 residues. The V and J ends lost 5 bases and 5 bases respectively, with 6 bases between them. The germline CDR1 and CDR2 sequences are PRHDT and FYEKMQ (reference sequence). The DNA for the CDR3 is TGTGCCAGCAGCCCTATGACCGGGGAGCTGTTTTTT. Translation: CASSPMTGELFF.

This chain connects TRBV11-2 to TRBJ2-7; D unresolved. CDR3 length: 14 amino acids. Trimming pared 0 bases from V and 3 bases from J, leaving 9 bases between. Germline loops: CDR1 SGHAT, CDR2 FQNNGV. This chain's CDR3 is CASSLDRGRYEQYF. The CDR3 bases are TGTGCCAGCAGCTTAGATCGTGGGCGCTACGAGCAGTACTTC.

The rearrangement links TRBV7-3 to TRBJ2-2; TRBD2 matches at 10 bases. The junction had 2 bases not matched to a gene; V was cut back by 2 bases and J by 5 bases. The germline CDR1 and CDR2 sequences are SGHTA and FQGTGA. The CDR3 extends over 15 amino acids. The CDR3 bases are TGTGCCAGCAGCTTACGAGCGGGAGGGACCGGGGAGCTGTTTTTT. This codes for CASSLRAGGTGELFF.

This clone was seen a single time. This rearrangement joins TRBV25-1 to TRBJ1-1; TRBD1 matches 7 bases. Germline V lookup: CDR1 MGHDK, CDR2 SYGVNS. The V gene end was trimmed by 3 bases and the J gene end by 1 base; junction bases not matched to a gene: 2. The CDR3 contains 14 residues. Here the CDR3 reads CASSETGRNTEAFF. The CDR3 coding sequence is TGTGCCAGCAGTGAGACAGGGAGGAACACTGAAGCTTTCTTT.

Remarks on this clone: Other DNA sequences within the sample encode an identical CDR3. This chain joins TRBV20-1 and TRBJ1-5; D is ambiguous. Per germline, CDR1 DFQATT and CDR2 SNEGSKA (reference sequence). This CDR3 is built from 13 residues. V was shortened by 3 bases and J by 1 base, with 7 bases between the two germline ends. The CDR3 spells CSASSGSNQPQHF. CDR3 coding DNA: TGCAGTGCTAGTTCCGGGAGCAATCAGCCCCAGCATTTT.

The chain combines TRBV7-3 with TRBJ2-1, with TRBD2 identical over 7 bases. Germline CDR1 SGHTA, CDR2 FQGTGA. V shed 1 base and J 9 bases; nucleotides not matched to a gene: 12. CDR3 length: 16 residues. For the CDR3, the DNA is TGTGCCAGCAGCTTAAGTATAGCGGGCTCAGGCGGTGAGCAGTTCTTC. This translates into CASSLSIAGSGGEQFF.

J is TRBJ1-1 and V is TRBV4-1, with TRBD1 matching 7 bases. The CDR3 totals 14 residues. Germline CDR1 is MGHRA and CDR2 is YSYEKL. With V trimmed by 0 bases and J by 10 bases, 8 bases remained unmatched. The CDR3 is CASSQDDRDMSAFF. DNA of the CDR3: TGCGCCAGCAGCCAAGATGACAGGGATATGTCAGCTTTCTTT.

The chain employs TRBV27 and TRBJ2-5; D tentatively reads TRBD1 or TRBD2 (5 bases each). Germline CDR1 is MNHEY and CDR2 is SMNVEV (reference sequence). This CDR3 has 18 amino acids. V was clipped by 0 bases and J by 7 bases, with 24 bases between them. The CDR3 sequence: CASSLSSQGVFERWTQYF. The DNA for the CDR3 is TGTGCCAGCAGTTTATCATCGCAGGGAGTGTTCGAGAGGTGGACCCAGTACTTC.

The J gene is TRBJ2-7, the V gene TRBV12-3 or TRBV12-4; TRBD2 matches at 7 bases. The CDR3 sequence is 13 residues long. V lost 3 bases, J lost 2 bases, and 1 base stayed unmatched. The CDR3 region is CASSLGGTYEQYF. The CDR3 nucleotides read TGTGCCAGCAGTTTGGGGGGGACCTACGAGCAGTACTTC.

This clone is a singleton in its sample. The chain links TRBV30 to TRBJ2-1; weak D call: TRBD2 (5 bases). Looked up from germline, CDR1 is GTSNPN and CDR2 is SVGIG (reference sequence). The CDR3 loop spans 12 amino acids. Trimming left V 6 bases short and J 1 base short, with 7 bases between. The chain's CDR3 is CACQRSYNEQFF. The CDR3, as DNA: TGTGCCTGCCAGCGGTCCTACAATGAGCAGTTCTTC.

The chain uses TRBV27 and TRBJ1-1; D remains unclear. V lost 6 bases and J 1 base, leaving 12 bases between the germline ends. There are 14 residues in the CDR3. Germline CDR1 is MNHEY and CDR2 is SMNVEV (reference sequence). CDR3 region: CASSRRRPNTEAFF. CDR3 sequence (DNA): TGTGCCAGCAGCCGTCGTCGGCCGAACACTGAAGCTTTCTTT.

The chain employs TRBV4-1 and TRBJ1-1; 10 bases map to TRBD1. J was trimmed by 5 bases and V by 1 base; bases with no gene match: 7. This CDR3 contains 16 residues. Germline loops: CDR1 MGHRA, CDR2 YSYEKL. The CDR3 reads CASSQGIRDRGTEAFF. The DNA for the CDR3 is TGCGCCAGCAGCCAAGGGATACGGGACAGGGGAACTGAAGCTTTCTTT.

V usage is TRBV28 and J usage is TRBJ1-3, with unresolved D. The CDR3 is 13 amino acids. Between the trimmed V and J ends, which lost 8 bases and 0 bases, there was a span of 8 bases. Looked up from germline, CDR1 is MDHEN and CDR2 is SYDVKM. The CDR3 sequence: CASWRPSGNTIYF. The CDR3 DNA follows: TGTGCCAGCTGGCGGCCCTCTGGAAACACCATATATTTT.

This chain uses TRBV7-2 with TRBJ1-1, with TRBD1 matching over 7 bases. There are 15 residues in the CDR3. Germline trimming cut 3 bases from V and 4 bases from J; bases unmatched to any gene: 8. Germline V gene data show CDR1 as SGHTA and CDR2 as FQGNSA. The CDR3 DNA reads TGTGCCAGCAGCTTCGAGGGGACAGTTTTCACTGAAGCTTTCTTT. This translates into CASSFEGTVFTEAFF.

This chain joins TRBV5-1 and TRBJ1-4, with D possibly TRBD1 on 6 matching bases. V was clipped by 0 bases and J by 4 bases, with 7 bases between them. The CDR3 extends over 14 amino acids. The V gene's germline CDR1 is SGHRS and CDR2 YFSETQ. The CDR3 region is CASSLAQGNEKLFF. The DNA of the CDR3 is TGCGCCAGCAGCTTGGCACAGGGTAATGAAAAACTGTTTTTT.

The V call is TRBV19, the J call TRBJ1-5; D remains ambiguous. This CDR3 comprises 14 residues. V was shortened by 2 bases and J by 4 bases, with 9 bases between the two germline ends. Germline-derived CDR1 and CDR2 are LNHDA and SQIVND (reference sequence). Here the CDR3 reads CASSIRAPNQPQHF. The CDR3 DNA sequence: TGTGCCAGTAGTATAAGGGCCCCGAATCAGCCCCAGCATTTT.

The rearrangement joins TRBV18 to TRBJ2-5, with D perhaps given as TRBD1 or TRBD2 (5 bases each). The germline V gene encodes CDR1 KGHSH and CDR2 LQKENI. Trimming shortened V by 3 bases and J by 4 bases, and 9 bases separated the two germline ends. The CDR3 is 13 amino acids. CDR3 region: CASSPPGRETQYF. The CDR3 bases are TGTGCCAGCTCACCCCCGGGACGAGAGACCCAGTACTTC.

The V call is TRBV2, the J call TRBJ2-2; perhaps D is TRBD1 or TRBD2 (5 bases each). Germline-derived CDR1 and CDR2 are SNHLY and FYNNEI. The CDR3 runs 16 residues. The V end was cut by 4 bases, the J end by 0 bases, with 12 bases between. The CDR3 nucleotides read TGTGCCAGCAGTGGGGACGGGTTCGCGAACACCGGGGAGCTGTTTTTT. This translates into CASSGDGFANTGELFF.

V is TRBV19 and J is TRBJ2-2; D gene unclear. This CDR3 region has 12 residues. Trimming took off 5 bases at V and 3 bases at J, with 4 bases between the two ends. Germline V gene data show CDR1 as LNHDA and CDR2 as SQIVND (reference sequence). Here the CDR3 reads CASSWDTGELFF. The CDR3 nucleotides read TGTGCCAGTAGTTGGGACACCGGGGAGCTGTTTTTT. The variable domain in full, completed from reference TRBV19 and TRBJ2-2, reads DGGITQSPKYLFRKEGQNVTLSCEQNLNHDAMYWYRQDPGQGLRLIYYSQIVNDFQKGDIAEGYSVSREKKESFPLTVTSAQKNPTAFYLCASSWDTGELFFGEGSRLTVL.

The chain couples TRBV10-1 to TRBJ1-1; 10 bases line up with TRBD1. J lost 14 bases, V lost 3 bases, and 12 bases had no gene match. Germline CDR1 WNHNN, CDR2 SYGVQD (reference sequence). This CDR3 is 14 amino acids long. CDR3: CASSEGTGARREFF. In DNA form, the CDR3 reads TGCGCCAGCAGTGAAGGGACAGGGGCGCGAAGGGAATTCTTT.

The V gene is TRBV30, the J gene TRBJ1-1; tentative D call: TRBD1 (5 bases). The CDR3 totals 13 residues. V was pared by 2 bases and J by 7 bases, with 14 bases between. The germline gives CDR1 GTSNPN, CDR2 SVGIG (reference sequence). In nucleotides, the CDR3 is TGTGCCTGGAGTCCTAACCTAGACAGTGAAGCTTTCTTT. This translates into CAWSPNLDSEAFF.

V is TRBV18 and J is TRBJ1-2; weak D call: TRBD1 (5 bases). The CDR3 runs 14 residues. Per germline, CDR1 KGHSH and CDR2 LQKENI. V was shortened by 2 bases and J by 1 base, with 8 bases between the two germline ends. CDR3 nucleotides: TGTGCCAGCTCACCATCAAGGGGTAACTATGGCTACACCTTC. Its translation: CASSPSRGNYGYTF. The full variable domain, with the rest looked up from reference TRBV18 and TRBJ1-2, is NAGVMQNPRHLVRRRGQEARLRCSPMKGHSHVYWYRQLPEEGLKFMVYLQKENIIDESGMPKERFSAEFPKEGPSILRIQQVVRGDSAAYFCASSPSRGNYGYTFGSGTRLTVV.